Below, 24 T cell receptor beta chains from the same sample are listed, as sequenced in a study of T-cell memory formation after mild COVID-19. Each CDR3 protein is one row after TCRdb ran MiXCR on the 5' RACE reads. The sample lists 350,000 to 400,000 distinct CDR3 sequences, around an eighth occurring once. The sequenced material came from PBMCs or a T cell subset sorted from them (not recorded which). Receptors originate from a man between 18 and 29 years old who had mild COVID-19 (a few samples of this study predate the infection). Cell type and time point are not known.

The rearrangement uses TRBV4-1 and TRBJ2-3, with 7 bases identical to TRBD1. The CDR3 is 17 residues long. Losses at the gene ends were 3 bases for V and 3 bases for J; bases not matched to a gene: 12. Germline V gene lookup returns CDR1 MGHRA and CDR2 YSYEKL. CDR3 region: CASSHRYTGTETDTQYF. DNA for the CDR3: TGCGCCAGCAGCCACCGATACACCGGGACAGAAACAGATACGCAGTATTTT.

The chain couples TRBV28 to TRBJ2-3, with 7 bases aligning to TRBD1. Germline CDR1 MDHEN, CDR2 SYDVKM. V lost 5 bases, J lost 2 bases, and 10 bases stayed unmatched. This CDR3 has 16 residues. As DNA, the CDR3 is TGTGCCAGCAGTCTCGCCGAGGGGGCAGCCACAGATACGCAGTATTTT. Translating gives CASSLAEGAATDTQYF.

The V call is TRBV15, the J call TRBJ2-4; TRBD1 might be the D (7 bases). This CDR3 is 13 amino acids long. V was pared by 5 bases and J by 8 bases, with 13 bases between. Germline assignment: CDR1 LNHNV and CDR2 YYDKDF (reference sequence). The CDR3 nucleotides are TGTGCCACCAGCGTCCGCAGGGGGGACATTCAGTACTTC. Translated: CATSVRRGDIQYF.

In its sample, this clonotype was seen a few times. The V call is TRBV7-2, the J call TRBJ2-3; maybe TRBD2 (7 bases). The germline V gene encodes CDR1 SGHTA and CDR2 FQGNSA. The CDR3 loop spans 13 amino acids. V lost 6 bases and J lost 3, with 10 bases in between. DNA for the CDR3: TGTGCCAGCAGAGAGGGGGGGACAGATACGCAGTATTTT. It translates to CASREGGTDTQYF.

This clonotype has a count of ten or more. CDR3: CASSLTGLLEQYF. DNA of the CDR3: TGTGCCAGCAGTTTGACAGGGCTTTTGGAGCAGTACTTC. The V gene is TRBV7-2, the J gene TRBJ2-7, with TRBD1 identical over 7 bases. Per germline, CDR1 SGHTA and CDR2 FQGNSA. The CDR3 is 13 amino acids. J gave up 7 bases and V 6 bases, and 9 bases lay outside the gene matches.

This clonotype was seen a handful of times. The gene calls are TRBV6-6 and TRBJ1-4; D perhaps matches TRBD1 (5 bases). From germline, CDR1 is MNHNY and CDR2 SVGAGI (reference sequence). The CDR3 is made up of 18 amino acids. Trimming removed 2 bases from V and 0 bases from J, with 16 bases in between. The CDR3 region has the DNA TGTGCCAGCAGTTACCGGTCCCGACAGCACTCAACTAATGAAAAACTGTTTTTT. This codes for CASSYRSRQHSTNEKLFF.

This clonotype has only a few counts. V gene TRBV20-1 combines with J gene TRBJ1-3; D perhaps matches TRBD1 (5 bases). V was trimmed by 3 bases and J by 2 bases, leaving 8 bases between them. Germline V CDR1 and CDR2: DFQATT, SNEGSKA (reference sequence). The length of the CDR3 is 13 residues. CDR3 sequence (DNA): TGCAGTGCTAGTCCGGGGGCTGGAAACACCATATATTTT. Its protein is CSASPGAGNTIYF.

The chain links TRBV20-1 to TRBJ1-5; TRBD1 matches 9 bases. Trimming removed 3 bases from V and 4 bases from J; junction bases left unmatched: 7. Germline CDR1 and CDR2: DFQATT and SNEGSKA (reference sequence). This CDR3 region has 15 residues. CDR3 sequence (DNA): TGCAGTGCTAGGGGGGACAGGGTCAGAAATCAGCCCCAGCATTTT. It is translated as CSARGDRVRNQPQHF.

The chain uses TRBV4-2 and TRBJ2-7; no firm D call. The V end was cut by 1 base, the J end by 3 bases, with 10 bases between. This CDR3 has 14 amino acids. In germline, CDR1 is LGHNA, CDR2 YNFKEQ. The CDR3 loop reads CASSQAGVGYEQYF. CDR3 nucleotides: TGTGCCAGCAGCCAAGCTGGGGTCGGCTACGAGCAGTACTTC.

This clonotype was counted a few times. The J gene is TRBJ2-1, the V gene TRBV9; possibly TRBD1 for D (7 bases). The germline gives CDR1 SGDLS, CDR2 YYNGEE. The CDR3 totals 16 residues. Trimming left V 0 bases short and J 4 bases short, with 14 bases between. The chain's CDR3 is CASSVGDPGGYNEQFF. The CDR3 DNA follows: TGTGCCAGCAGCGTAGGTGACCCAGGGGGGTACAATGAGCAGTTCTTC.

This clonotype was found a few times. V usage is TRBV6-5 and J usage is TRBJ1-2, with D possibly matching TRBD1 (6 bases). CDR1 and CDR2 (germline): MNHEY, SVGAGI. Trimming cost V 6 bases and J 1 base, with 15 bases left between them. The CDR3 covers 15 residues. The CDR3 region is CASRGTGQLNYGYTF. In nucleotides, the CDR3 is TGTGCCAGCAGGGGGACCGGACAGCTTAACTATGGCTACACCTTC.

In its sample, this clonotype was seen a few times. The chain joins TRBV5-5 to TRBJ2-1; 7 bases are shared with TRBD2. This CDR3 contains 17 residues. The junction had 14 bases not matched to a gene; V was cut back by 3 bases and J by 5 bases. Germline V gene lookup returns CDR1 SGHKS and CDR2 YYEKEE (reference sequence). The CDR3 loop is CASSWGFRGGRNNEQFF. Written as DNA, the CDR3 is TGTGCCAGCAGCTGGGGGTTTAGGGGCGGGAGAAACAATGAGCAGTTCTTC.

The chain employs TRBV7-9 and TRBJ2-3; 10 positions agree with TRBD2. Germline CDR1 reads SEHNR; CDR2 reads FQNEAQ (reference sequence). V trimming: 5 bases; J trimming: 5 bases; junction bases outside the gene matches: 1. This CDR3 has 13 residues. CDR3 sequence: CASSGTSVDTQYF. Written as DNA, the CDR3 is TGTGCCAGCAGCGGGACTAGCGTAGATACGCAGTATTTT.

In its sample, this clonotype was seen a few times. CDR3 amino acids: CASSQPGQGASSGNTIYF. The DNA for the CDR3 is TGCGCCAGCAGCCAGCCGGGACAGGGAGCGAGCTCTGGAAACACCATATATTTT. The chain links TRBV4-1 to TRBJ1-3; 9 bases agree with TRBD1. The V segment lost 3 bases and the J segment 0 bases; nucleotides outside the gene matches: 9. The V gene's germline CDR1 is MGHRA and CDR2 YSYEKL. The CDR3 consists of 18 residues.

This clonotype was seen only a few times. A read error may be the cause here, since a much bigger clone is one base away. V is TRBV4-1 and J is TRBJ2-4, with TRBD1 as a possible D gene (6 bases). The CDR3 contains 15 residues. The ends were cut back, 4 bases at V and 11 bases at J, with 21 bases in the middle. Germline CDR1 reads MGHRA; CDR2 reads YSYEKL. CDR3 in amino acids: CASSRTQGLNNFQYF. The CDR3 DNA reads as TGCGCCAGCAGCCGAACCCAGGGGCTGAACAACTTTCAGTACTTC.

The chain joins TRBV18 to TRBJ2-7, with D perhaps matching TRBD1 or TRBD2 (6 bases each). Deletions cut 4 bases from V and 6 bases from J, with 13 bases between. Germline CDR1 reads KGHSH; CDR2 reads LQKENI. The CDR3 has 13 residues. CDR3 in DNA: TGTGCCAGCTCACGGGAAGGGGGAGGCGAGCAGTACGTC. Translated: CASSREGGGEQYV.

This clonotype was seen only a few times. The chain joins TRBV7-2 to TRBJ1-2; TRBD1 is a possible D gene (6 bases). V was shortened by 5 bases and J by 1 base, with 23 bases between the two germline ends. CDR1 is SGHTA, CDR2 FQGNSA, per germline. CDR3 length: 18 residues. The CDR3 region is CASSKYRVHLAGNYGYTF. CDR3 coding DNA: TGTGCCAGCAGCAAATACAGGGTTCATCTGGCTGGTAACTATGGCTACACCTTC.

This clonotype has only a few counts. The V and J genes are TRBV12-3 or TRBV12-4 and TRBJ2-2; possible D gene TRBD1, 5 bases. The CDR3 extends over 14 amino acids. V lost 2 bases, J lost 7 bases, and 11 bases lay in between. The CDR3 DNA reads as TGTGCCAGCAGTTTAAAGACAGCTTTCGGGGAGCTGTTTTTT. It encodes CASSLKTAFGELFF.

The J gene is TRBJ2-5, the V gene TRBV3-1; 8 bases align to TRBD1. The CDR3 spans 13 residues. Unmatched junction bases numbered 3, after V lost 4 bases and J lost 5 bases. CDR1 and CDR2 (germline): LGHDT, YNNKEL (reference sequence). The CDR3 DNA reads TGTGCCAGCAGCCGGACAGGGCAGGAGACCCAGTACTTC. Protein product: CASSRTGQETQYF.

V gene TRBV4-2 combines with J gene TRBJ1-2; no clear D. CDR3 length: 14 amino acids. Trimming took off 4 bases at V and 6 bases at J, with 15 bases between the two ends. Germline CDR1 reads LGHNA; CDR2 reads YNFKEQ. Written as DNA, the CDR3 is TGTGCCAGCAGCCTACCCCGGACGGGAGATGGCTACACCTTC. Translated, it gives CASSLPRTGDGYTF.

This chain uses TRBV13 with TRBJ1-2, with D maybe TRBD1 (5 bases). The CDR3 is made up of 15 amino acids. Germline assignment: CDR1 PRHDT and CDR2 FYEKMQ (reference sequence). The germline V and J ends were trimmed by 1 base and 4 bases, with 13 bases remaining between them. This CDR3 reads CASSLAGRGAYGYTF. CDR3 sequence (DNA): TGTGCCAGCAGCTTAGCCGGGCGAGGGGCCTATGGCTACACCTTC.

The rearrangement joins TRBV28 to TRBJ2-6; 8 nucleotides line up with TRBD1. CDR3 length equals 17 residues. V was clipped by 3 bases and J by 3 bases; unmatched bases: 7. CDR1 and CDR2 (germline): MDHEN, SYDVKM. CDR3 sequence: CASSFRTGLVGANVLTF. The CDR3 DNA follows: TGTGCCAGCAGTTTCCGGACAGGGTTAGTTGGGGCCAACGTCCTGACTTTC.

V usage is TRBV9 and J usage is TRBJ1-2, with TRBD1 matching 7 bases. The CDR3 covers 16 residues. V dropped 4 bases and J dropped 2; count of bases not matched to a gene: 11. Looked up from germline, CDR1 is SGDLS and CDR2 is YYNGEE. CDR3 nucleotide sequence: TGTGCCAGCAGCCACCCCCTGACAGGGTCCAACTATGGCTACACCTTC. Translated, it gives CASSHPLTGSNYGYTF.

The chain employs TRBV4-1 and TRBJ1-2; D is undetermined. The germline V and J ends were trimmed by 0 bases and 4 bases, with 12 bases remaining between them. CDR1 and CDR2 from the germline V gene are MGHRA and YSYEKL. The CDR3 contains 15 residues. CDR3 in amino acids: CASSQEQNPFYGYTF. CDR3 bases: TGCGCCAGCAGCCAAGAGCAGAACCCGTTCTATGGCTACACCTTC.